This entry describes one T cell receptor beta chain. Its antigen is unidentified. The sample comes from a study of T cells in localized non-small cell lung cancer. Study-wide results and limits: Compared with tumor, uninvolved adjacent lung displayed greater T cell clonality, ranking highest overall.

Sequencing used immunoSEQ multiplex PCR; TCRdb keeps in-frame clones, though not all of them. The sample lists tens of thousands of clones, just under 85% seen once, with roughly 13% in the top ten. Per germline, CDR1 SGHRS and CDR2 YFSETQ. The CDR3 contains 14 residues. Trimming left V 0 bases short and J 4 bases short, with 11 bases between. This sequence originates from a female donor at least 60 years old with stage I lung adenocarcinoma. The sequencing here drew on peripheral blood, taken before any cancer treatment. This chain joins TRBV5-1 and TRBJ2-7; D is unresolved. The CDR3 DNA reads TGCGCCAGCAGCTTGGATCTTATGAGGTACGAGCAGTACTTC. Translated, it gives CASSLDLMRYEQYF. The entire variable domain, with the rest obtained from reference TRBV5-1 and TRBJ2-7, is as follows: KAGVTQTPRYLIKTRGQQVTLSCSPISGHRSVSWYQQTPGQGLQFLFEYFSETQRNKGNFPGRFSGRQFSNSRSEMNVSTLELGDSALYLCASSLDLMRYEQYFGPGTRLTVT.